This TCR beta chain was profiled in a study of blood T cell repertoires in COVID-19. Original handling: Estimates of nucleated cell counts were drawn from the amplification of reference gene primers. Measured with immunoSEQ multiplex PCR; TCRdb has only the in-frame clones, and not every one. V, J and clone size are taken as reported in that table, and D and trimming were inferred from the DNA itself. This table has tens of thousands of clones, roughly 80% appearing once. Points on this clone: Other DNA sequences from this sample encode an identical CDR3 as well.

CDR1 and CDR2 (germline): GTSNPN, SVGIG (reference sequence). This CDR3 comprises 13 residues. With 4 bases clipped from V and 8 bases from J, the junction kept 9 bases outside the gene matches. The sequenced sample was peripheral blood. The V and J genes are TRBV30 and TRBJ1-2, with 8 bases aligning to TRBD1. This TCR was sampled from a human donor in a cohort sampled during active COVID-19. CDR3 protein: CAWTPRGRGGYTF. In nucleotides, the CDR3 is TGTGCCTGGACCCCCAGGGGGCGGGGGGGCTACACCTTC.